Listed here is a single T cell receptor (beta chain). Assay: immunoSEQ multiplex PCR; the TCRdb copy retains only in-frame clones and omits some. The data contain roughly 80,000 clones, roughly 79% of them singletons. This entry comes from a study of blood T cell repertoires in COVID-19. Looking at the study overall: In each case, the material was cDNA or gDNA derived from T cells, B-cell-depleted T cells, or PBMCs.

The CDR3 loop spans 13 amino acids. Per germline, CDR1 LGHDT and CDR2 YNNKEL (reference sequence). With 3 bases removed from V and 4 bases from J, the gap between germline ends came to 9 bases. V gene TRBV3-1 (or the pseudogene TRBV3-2) combines with J gene TRBJ1-2; weak D call: TRBD1 (6 bases). The clonotype comes from a human donor in a cohort sampled during active COVID-19. The material sequenced was peripheral blood. The CDR3 protein is CASSQDSLYGYTF. CDR3 coding DNA: TGTGCCAGCAGCCAGGACAGCCTCTATGGCTACACCTTC.